This paragraph reports one T cell receptor beta chain. These data belong to a study of control samples from healthy donors and cancer patients. CDR1 MDHEN and CDR2 SYDVKM come from the germline V gene. The trim removed 6 bases at V and 9 bases at J, leaving 2 bases unmatched. The CDR3 loop spans 12 amino acids. Method: immunoSEQ multiplex PCR; TCRdb's copy keeps in-frame clones and lacks some. The sample includes some 170,000 clones, about 94% of them seen just once. The chain employs TRBV28 and TRBJ1-6, with 7 positions matching TRBD1. Specimen: PBMCs. The origin of this receptor is a man aged 55 to 70 with colorectal cancer. The CDR3 reads CASRGQPSPLHF. Here the CDR3 DNA reads TGTGCCAGCAGGGGACAGCCTTCACCCCTCCACTTT.